The next 32 T cell receptor beta chains were all read from a single sample in a study of cytotoxic CD8 clonotypes in ibrutinib-treated CLL. The repertoire was sequenced with immunoSEQ multiplex PCR; TCRdb's copy has only in-frame clones and lacks some. This repertoire shows approximately 120,000 clones, about 85% found once; its top ten account for 3.3%. The specimen comprised PBMCs, sampled after 24 months of ibrutinib treatment. The receptors shown here come from a human donor with chronic lymphocytic leukemia.

The chain combines TRBV9 with TRBJ1-3, with 8 bases aligning to TRBD1. Per the germline V gene, CDR1 is SGDLS and CDR2 is YYNGEE. CDR3 size: 15 residues. V shed 4 bases, J shed 0 bases, and the junction held 3 bases outside the gene matches. The CDR3 spells CASSTGQVSGNTIYF. DNA of the CDR3: TGTGCCAGCAGCACGGGACAGGTCTCTGGAAACACCATATATTTT.

The chain joins TRBV10-3 to TRBJ1-4; D unclear. This CDR3 spans 14 amino acids. V lost 4 bases and J 2 bases, leaving 8 bases between the germline ends. Germline V gene sequence: CDR1 ENHRY, CDR2 SYGVKD. The CDR3 DNA reads as TGTGCCATCAGTGGTGCAGGCACTAATGAAAAACTGTTTTTT. Translation gives CAISGAGTNEKLFF.

The chain links TRBV19 to TRBJ2-2; D might be TRBD2 (6 bases). In germline, CDR1 is LNHDA, CDR2 SQIVND (reference sequence). The V and J ends lost 5 bases and 3 bases respectively, with 16 bases between them. CDR3 length equals 16 residues. CDR3 DNA: TGTGCCAGTAGTGCGGGACTTGGTTATGACACCGGGGAGCTGTTTTTT. Translated, it gives CASSAGLGYDTGELFF.

The rearrangement joins TRBV10-3 to TRBJ1-1; a possible D gene is TRBD1 (5 bases). The CDR3 sequence is 17 residues long. V lost 0 bases and J lost 7, with 21 bases in between. Germline values: CDR1 ENHRY, CDR2 SYGVKD. CDR3 sequence: CAISESIGAVERDEAFF. CDR3 nucleotide sequence: TGTGCCATCAGTGAGTCGATTGGGGCAGTGGAGAGGGATGAAGCTTTCTTT.

Note on this clone: The same CDR3 arises from other DNA sequences in this sample as well. V and J are TRBV7-9 and TRBJ1-2, with unresolved D. The ends were cut back, 1 base at V and 5 bases at J, with 8 bases in the middle. CDR1 and CDR2 (germline): SEHNR, FQNEAQ (reference sequence). The CDR3 extends over 13 amino acids. CDR3 protein: CASSLVSGYGYTF. In nucleotides, the CDR3 is TGTGCCAGCAGCTTAGTATCGGGGTATGGCTACACCTTC.

This chain joins TRBV5-6 and TRBJ1-4; unclear D gene. The CDR3 spans 14 residues. The V gene's germline CDR1 is SGHDT and CDR2 YYEEEE. V gave up 1 base and J gave up 14 bases, with 18 bases separating them. The CDR3 nucleotides are TGTGCCAGCAGCTTGCGAGCCGTCCCCCGCGGGCTGTTTTTT. It yields the protein CASSLRAVPRGLFF. Full variable domain (outside the CDR3, taken from reference TRBV5-6 and TRBJ1-4): DAGVTQSPTHLIKTRGQQVTLRCSPKSGHDTVSWYQQALGQGPQFIFQYYEEEERQRGNFPDRFSGHQFPNYSSELNVNALLLGDSALYLCASSLRAVPRGLFFGSGTQLSVL.

The chain links TRBV4-1 to TRBJ1-1; a possible D gene is TRBD1 (5 bases). The germline gives CDR1 MGHRA, CDR2 YSYEKL. CDR3 length: 16 amino acids. V lost 4 bases and J 4 bases, leaving 19 bases between the germline ends. CDR3 in DNA: TGCGCCAGCAGCCCAACCCGGGGCCCACCCCGCACTGAAGCTTTCTTT. It codes for CASSPTRGPPRTEAFF.

The genes are TRBV6-5 and TRBJ1-1, with 10 nucleotides matching TRBD1. Germline CDR1 is MNHEY and CDR2 is SVGAGI. The J segment lost 2 bases and the V segment lost 6 bases, leaving 3 bases of the junction unmatched. The CDR3 runs 14 residues. The CDR3 DNA follows: TGTGCCAGCAGCAGGGACAGGGGCAACACTGAAGCTTTCTTT. It translates to CASSRDRGNTEAFF.

This clone was recorded only once. The chain recombines TRBV19 with TRBJ2-3; 10 bases line up with TRBD1. Losses at the gene ends were 4 bases for V and 0 bases for J; bases not matched to a gene: 4. In germline, CDR1 is LNHDA, CDR2 SQIVND (reference sequence). The CDR3 consists of 16 residues. In DNA, the CDR3 is TGTGCCAGTAGTAAAGACAGGGGGCAGAGCACAGATACGCAGTATTTT. This sequence encodes CASSKDRGQSTDTQYF. The full variable domain, its missing parts supplied by reference TRBV19 and TRBJ2-3, is DGGITQSPKYLFRKEGQNVTLSCEQNLNHDAMYWYRQDPGQGLRLIYYSQIVNDFQKGDIAEGYSVSREKKESFPLTVTSAQKNPTAFYLCASSKDRGQSTDTQYFGPGTRLTVL.

V usage is TRBV7-2 and J usage is TRBJ2-1; D uncertain. The V and J ends lost 2 bases and 7 bases respectively, with 6 bases between them. The CDR3 runs 12 residues. In germline, CDR1 is SGHTA, CDR2 FQGNSA. The chain's CDR3 is CASSLNRNEQFF. For the CDR3, the DNA is TGTGCCAGCAGCTTAAATAGGAATGAGCAGTTCTTC.

The chain joins TRBV7-9 to TRBJ1-4; 7 nucleotides match TRBD1. The length of the CDR3 is 14 residues. V was pared by 3 bases and J by 2 bases, with 0 bases of the junction left unmatched. In germline, CDR1 is SEHNR, CDR2 FQNEAQ (reference sequence). The CDR3 reads CASSFRGTNEKLFF. The CDR3 nucleotides are TGTGCCAGCAGCTTCAGGGGGACTAATGAAAAACTGTTTTTT.

The chain carries TRBV19 and TRBJ1-2; 8 positions match TRBD1. Germline trimming cut 4 bases from V and 5 bases from J; bases unmatched to any gene: 9. In germline, CDR1 is LNHDA, CDR2 SQIVND (reference sequence). This CDR3 comprises 15 residues. CDR3 DNA: TGTGCCAGTAGTAAGAGGGACAGGATGGGGTATGGCTACACCTTC. Amino acid sequence: CASSKRDRMGYGYTF.

The rearrangement links TRBV11-2 to TRBJ2-7, with 10 bases identical to TRBD2. V shed 1 base and J 1 base; nucleotides not matched to a gene: 1. This CDR3 region has 15 residues. Per germline, CDR1 SGHAT and CDR2 FQNNGV. The CDR3 coding sequence is TGTGCCAGCAGCTTAGTAGCGGGGGGATCCTACGAGCAGTACTTC. Protein product: CASSLVAGGSYEQYF. The whole variable domain, remainder taken from reference TRBV11-2 and TRBJ2-7, is EAGVAQSPRYKIIEKRQSVAFWCNPISGHATLYWYQQILGQGPKLLIQFQNNGVVDDSQLPKDRFSAERLKGVDSTLKIQPAKLEDSAVYLCASSLVAGGSYEQYFGPGTRLTVT.

The chain couples TRBV2 to TRBJ1-2; 7 nucleotides line up with TRBD1. J gave up 8 bases and V 6 bases, and 6 bases lay outside the gene matches. The CDR3 extends over 12 amino acids. CDR1 is SNHLY, CDR2 FYNNEI, per germline. DNA of the CDR3: TGTGCCAGCAGGAGGGACAGCCAAGGCTACACCTTC. Protein product: CASRRDSQGYTF.

The V call is TRBV6-6, the J call TRBJ2-7; possible D gene TRBD1, 6 bases. Trimming left V 5 bases short and J 6 bases short, with 17 bases between. Germline lookup yields CDR1 MNHNY and CDR2 SVGAGI (reference sequence). The CDR3 is made up of 14 amino acids. The CDR3 region has the DNA TGTGCCAGCAGTAACCTTTCAGGGGAGAGCGAGCAGTACTTC. This sequence encodes CASSNLSGESEQYF.

There are a few counts of this clone. The gene calls are TRBV7-2 and TRBJ2-3; D is unresolved. Looked up from germline, CDR1 is SGHTA and CDR2 is FQGNSA. V lost 1 base and J 6 bases, leaving 5 bases between the germline ends. The CDR3 length is 12 residues. The CDR3 region has the DNA TGTGCCAGCAGCTTAGATTCGGATACGCAGTATTTT. Its translation is CASSLDSDTQYF.

The gene calls are TRBV7-2 and TRBJ1-2; D is unclear. The length of the CDR3 is 13 residues. V lost 3 bases and J 7 bases, leaving 12 bases between the germline ends. CDR1 and CDR2 from the germline V gene are SGHTA and FQGNSA. For the CDR3, the DNA is TGTGCCAGCAGCTTCCTCGAAGGATTTGGCTACACCTTC. It is translated as CASSFLEGFGYTF.

This chain uses TRBV30 with TRBJ1-2, with a weak D call TRBD1 (5 bases). Trimming took 1 base from V and 8 from J, leaving 14 bases between them. The CDR3 length is 13 residues. Germline loops: CDR1 GTSNPN, CDR2 SVGIG (reference sequence). The CDR3 DNA is TGTGCCTGGAGTGCCCAGGGTCTAGGGGGCTACACCTTC. Translating gives CAWSAQGLGGYTF. The full variable domain, rest sourced from reference TRBV30 and TRBJ1-2, is SQTIHQWPATLVQPVGSPLSLECTVEGTSNPNLYWYRQAAGRGLQLLFYSVGIGQISSEVPQNLSASRPQDRQFILSSKKLLLSDSGFYLCAWSAQGLGGYTFGSGTRLTVV.

The genes are TRBV13 and TRBJ2-3, with no clear D. The CDR3 loop spans 16 amino acids. Germline CDR1 and CDR2: PRHDT and FYEKMQ (reference sequence). With 0 bases removed from V and 2 bases from J, the gap between germline ends came to 12 bases. CDR3 amino acids: CASSLGDSGVTDTQYF. The CDR3 nucleotides are TGTGCCAGCAGCTTAGGAGACTCAGGAGTCACAGATACGCAGTATTTT. The entire variable domain, with the rest obtained from reference TRBV13 and TRBJ2-3, is as follows: AAGVIQSPRHLIKEKRETATLKCYPIPRHDTVYWYQQGPGQDPQFLISFYEKMQSDKGSIPDRFSAQQFSDYHSELNMSSLELGDSALYFCASSLGDSGVTDTQYFGPGTRLTVL.

This sequence joins TRBV6-5 and TRBJ1-6; D not certain. Trimming pared 3 bases from V and 6 bases from J, leaving 12 bases between. Germline values: CDR1 MNHEY, CDR2 SVGAGI. This CDR3 has 15 amino acids. The CDR3 sequence is CASSYRELGNSPLHF. The CDR3 nucleotides are TGTGCCAGCAGTTATCGGGAGCTGGGTAATTCACCCCTCCACTTT.

CDR3 region: CASRMDTSGNTIYF. In nucleotides, the CDR3 is TGTGCCAGCAGAATGGACACATCTGGAAACACCATATATTTT. The chain joins TRBV2 to TRBJ1-3; tentative D call: TRBD1 (5 bases). Trimming pared 6 bases from V and 1 base from J, leaving 10 bases between. This CDR3 spans 14 amino acids. Germline CDR1 SNHLY, CDR2 FYNNEI.

This clone was seen once. Other DNA sequences in this specimen translate into the identical CDR3. The J gene is TRBJ2-5, the V gene TRBV9, with D unclear. From germline, CDR1 is SGDLS and CDR2 YYNGEE. This CDR3 contains 12 residues. V was shortened by 2 bases and J by 0 bases, with 2 bases between the two germline ends. CDR3 protein: CASSVNQETQYF. CDR3 DNA sequence: TGTGCCAGCAGCGTTAACCAAGAGACCCAGTACTTC.

This chain links TRBV10-3 with TRBJ1-3; the D gene is possibly TRBD1 (5 bases). The CDR3 contains 16 residues. Germline CDR1 is ENHRY and CDR2 is SYGVKD. Trimming pared 4 bases from V and 0 bases from J, leaving 13 bases between. CDR3: CAISAGGRPSGNTIYF. CDR3 sequence (DNA): TGTGCCATCAGTGCCGGGGGTCGCCCCTCTGGAAACACCATATATTTT.

The gene calls are TRBV7-2 and TRBJ2-5; D is undetermined. Germline CDR1 SGHTA, CDR2 FQGNSA. V lost 4 bases and J 4 bases, leaving 10 bases between the germline ends. This CDR3 region has 13 residues. The CDR3 is CASSSGVGETQYF. CDR3 bases: TGTGCCAGCAGCTCCGGTGTTGGAGAGACCCAGTACTTC. Full variable domain (missing parts from reference TRBV7-2 and TRBJ2-5): GAGVSQSPSNKVTEKGKDVELRCDPISGHTALYWYRQSLGQGLEFLIYFQGNSAPDKSGLPSDRFSAERTGGSVSTLTIQRTQQEDSAVYLCASSSGVGETQYFGPGTRLLVL.

This sequence joins TRBV5-4 and TRBJ2-5; D gene uncertain. Germline lookup yields CDR1 SGHNT and CDR2 YYREEE (reference sequence). V was cut by 2 bases and J by 4 bases, with 9 bases left in between. There are 13 residues in the CDR3. This CDR3 reads CASSFELRETQYF. The CDR3 DNA follows: TGTGCCAGCAGCTTCGAGCTTAGAGAGACCCAGTACTTC.

V usage is TRBV11-3 and J usage is TRBJ2-2; a weak D match, TRBD1 (5 bases). The CDR3 extends over 18 amino acids. Deletions cut 0 bases from V and 0 bases from J, with 14 bases between. Germline V lookup: CDR1 SGHNT, CDR2 YENEEA. CDR3 DNA sequence: TGTGCCAGCAGCTTAGATCGATGGGGCAAACCGAACACCGGGGAGCTGTTTTTT. Translating it yields CASSLDRWGKPNTGELFF.

The chain uses TRBV29-1 and TRBJ2-7; D might be TRBD2 (6 bases). Trimming pared 5 bases from V and 3 bases from J, leaving 14 bases between. The germline V gene has CDR1 SQVTM and CDR2 ANQGSEA. The CDR3 sequence is 13 residues long. DNA of the CDR3: TGCAGCGTTTATGGGCAGGGAGGCTACGAGCAGTACTTC. Its translation is CSVYGQGGYEQYF.

The V and J genes are TRBV4-1 and TRBJ2-1; possibly TRBD2 for D (5 bases). CDR1 MGHRA and CDR2 YSYEKL come from the germline V gene. This CDR3 is built from 13 residues. Trimming left V 0 bases short and J 9 bases short, with 9 bases between. CDR3 DNA: TGCGCCAGCAGCCAAGACCGGGGTCTTGAGCAGTTCTTC. Residues: CASSQDRGLEQFF.

The chain uses TRBV4-1 and TRBJ2-1; D is perhaps TRBD1 (6 bases). The length of the CDR3 is 14 residues. Looked up from germline, CDR1 is MGHRA and CDR2 is YSYEKL. Trimming cost V 5 bases and J 9 bases, with 17 bases left between them. In nucleotides, the CDR3 is TGCGCCAGCAGCAAAAGTGTTCAGGGGACTGAGCAGTTCTTC. Translating it yields CASSKSVQGTEQFF.

The rearrangement links TRBV4-3 to TRBJ2-7, with D possibly matching TRBD1 (6 bases). In germline, CDR1 is LGHNA, CDR2 YSLEER. Trimming cost V 0 bases and J 2 bases, with 17 bases left between them. The CDR3 has 17 amino acids. CDR3 bases: TGCGCCAGCAGCCAAGACCTCCCCCAGGACAGCCCCTACGAGCAGTACTTC. Its translation is CASSQDLPQDSPYEQYF.

V is TRBV7-6 and J is TRBJ1-6, with TRBD1 identical over 9 bases. The CDR3 contains 18 residues. V dropped 1 base and J dropped 9; count of bases not matched to a gene: 13. CDR1 and CDR2 from the germline V gene are SGHVS and FNYEAQ. The CDR3 here is CASSLGTGAALLGSPLHF. The CDR3 nucleotides read TGTGCCAGCAGCTTAGGGACAGGGGCGGCCTTGTTGGGTTCACCCCTCCACTTT.

Ten or more counts support this clone. The chain is built from TRBV4-1 and TRBJ2-2; either TRBD1 or TRBD2 may fit D (6 bases each). Trimming cost V 2 bases and J 0 bases, with 10 bases left between them. CDR1 and CDR2 (germline): MGHRA, YSYEKL. CDR3 length: 16 residues. This CDR3 reads CASSQRGVANTGELFF. The DNA of the CDR3 is TGCGCCAGCAGCCAAAGGGGGGTAGCGAACACCGGGGAGCTGTTTTTT.